These 3 T cell receptor beta chains share one sample of origin, sequenced in a study of blood T cell repertoires in COVID-19. Only in-frame clones appear in the TCRdb table, and some are missing; sequencing was by immunoSEQ multiplex PCR. The sample has some 510,000 clones; 85% to 90% are singletons. The specimen sequenced was PBMCs or T cells enriched from blood (not recorded which). The receptors originated from a woman aged 35 to 49 who had recovered from COVID-19.

V gene TRBV5-4 combines with J gene TRBJ1-2; possible D gene TRBD1, 5 bases. Trimming cost V 4 bases and J 5 bases, with 12 bases left between them. The CDR3 is 13 amino acids. Germline V gives CDR1 SGHNT, CDR2 YYREEE (reference sequence). CDR3 DNA sequence: TGTGCCAGCAGCCCCGACAGAGAGTATGGCTACACCTTC. The encoded protein is CASSPDREYGYTF. Full variable domain (rest looked up from reference TRBV5-4 and TRBJ1-2): ETGVTQSPTHLIKTRGQQVTLRCSSQSGHNTVSWYQQALGQGPQFIFQYYREEENGRGNFPPRFSGLQFPNYSSELNVNALELDDSALYLCASSPDREYGYTFGSGTRLTVV.

The chain carries TRBV6-1 and TRBJ2-1, with TRBD1 as a possible D gene (6 bases). Germline V lookup: CDR1 MNHNS, CDR2 SASEGT. This CDR3 region has 16 residues. With 6 bases removed from V and 3 bases from J, the gap between germline ends came to 18 bases. CDR3 nucleotides: TGTGCCAGCAGGGAACAGGGTTTTTCGGACTACAATGAGCAGTTCTTC. Translated: CASREQGFSDYNEQFF.

V usage is TRBV19 and J usage is TRBJ1-4; possible D gene TRBD1, 6 bases. The V end was cut by 2 bases, the J end by 8 bases, with 12 bases between. Germline CDR1 LNHDA, CDR2 SQIVND (reference sequence). The CDR3 is 14 residues long. CDR3 in amino acids: CASSIRGGLEKLFF. The CDR3 region has the DNA TGTGCCAGTAGTATAAGAGGGGGTCTAGAAAAACTGTTTTTT.